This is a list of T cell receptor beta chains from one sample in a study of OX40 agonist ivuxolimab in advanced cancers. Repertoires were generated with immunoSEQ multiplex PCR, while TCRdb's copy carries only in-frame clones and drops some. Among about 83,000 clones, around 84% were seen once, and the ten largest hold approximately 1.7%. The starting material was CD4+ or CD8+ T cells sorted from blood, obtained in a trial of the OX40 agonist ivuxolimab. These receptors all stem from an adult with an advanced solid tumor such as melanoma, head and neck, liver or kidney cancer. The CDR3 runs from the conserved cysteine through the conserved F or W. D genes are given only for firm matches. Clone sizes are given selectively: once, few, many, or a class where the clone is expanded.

CASSGRQDATNEKLFF,TGTGCCAGCAGCGGGAGACAGGATGCAACTAATGAAAAACTGTTTTTT,TRBJ1-4,TRBV7-9,NA,NA
CASSILGQNTGELFF,TGTGCCAGTAGTATTTTGGGGCAGAACACCGGGGAGCTGTTTTTT,TRBJ2-2,TRBV19,NA,NA
CASSYGWTARETQYF,TGTGCCAGCAGTTACGGGTGGACAGCTAGAGAGACCCAGTACTTC,TRBJ2-5,TRBV6-5,few,NA
CASSPGLAGPEVETQYF,TGTGCCAGCAGCCCGGGACTAGCGGGGCCCGAGGTTGAGACCCAGTACTTC,TRBJ2-5,TRBV11-3,NA,TRBD2
CASSRRDREFYNEQFF,TGCGCCAGCAGTCGCCGGGACAGGGAGTTCTACAATGAGCAGTTCTTC,TRBJ2-1,TRBV23-1,NA,TRBD1
CASSPDRPKTQYF,TGCGCCAGCAGTCCGGACAGGCCCAAGACCCAGTACTTC,TRBJ2-5,TRBV5-1,NA,TRBD1
CASSTYGTPTGELFF,TGTGCCAGCAGTACGTACGGGACTCCCACCGGGGAGCTGTTTTTT,TRBJ2-2,TRBV27,NA,NA
CASNTGTGNTIYF,TGTGCCAGCAACACAGGGACTGGAAACACCATATATTTT,TRBJ1-3,TRBV9,NA,NA
CASTPQGGHTEAFF,TGTGCCAGTACTCCACAGGGTGGTCACACTGAAGCTTTCTTT,TRBJ1-1,TRBV19,NA,NA
CASSVDDGGSYEQYF,TGTGCCAGCAGCGTAGATGACGGAGGCTCCTACGAGCAGTACTTC,TRBJ2-7,TRBV9,NA,NA
CASSLLGGTQYF,TGTGCCAGCAGCCTCCTCGGAGGAACGCAGTATTTT,TRBJ2-3,TRBV7-9,NA,NA
CATSRDLDKTYEQYF,TGTGCCACCAGCAGAGATCTCGACAAGACCTACGAGCAGTACTTC,TRBJ2-7,TRBV15,few,NA
CASSSPQGEYGYTF,TGCGCCAGCAGCTCCCCACAGGGTGAATATGGCTACACCTTC,TRBJ1-2,TRBV5-1,NA,NA
CASSFTGYSSPLHF,TGTGCCAGCAGTTTCACAGGTTATAGTTCACCCCTCCACTTT,TRBJ1-6,TRBV6-1,NA,NA
CASRDGGARGKGAQHF,TGTGCCAGCAGGGACGGGGGCGCGAGGGGTAAAGGGGCCCAGCATTTT,TRBJ1-5,TRBV28,NA,NA
CATRQGSGNTIYF,TGTGCCACCAGACAGGGGTCAGGAAACACCATATATTTT,TRBJ1-3,TRBV15,NA,TRBD1
CSAMEGEQFF,TGCAGTGCTATGGAGGGTGAGCAGTTCTTC,TRBJ2-1,TRBV20-1,NA,NA
CASKTSGAVDTQYF,TGTGCCAGCAAGACTAGCGGGGCCGTAGATACGCAGTATTTT,TRBJ2-3,TRBV27,NA,TRBD2
CASSSPRDRVSMNTEAFF,TGTGCCAGTAGTTCCCCCCGGGACAGGGTTTCAATGAACACTGAAGCTTTCTTT,TRBJ1-1,TRBV19,NA,TRBD1
CASSLSGSNEKLFF,TGTGCCAGCAGCTTGTCTGGGTCTAATGAAAAACTGTTTTTT,TRBJ1-4,TRBV5-4,few,NA
CAISEGVSQEAFF,TGTGCCATCAGTGAGGGGGTTAGTCAGGAAGCTTTCTTT,TRBJ1-1,TRBV10-3,few,NA
CAISDPGHPSGANVLTF,TGTGCCATCAGTGACCCGGGACACCCATCTGGGGCCAACGTCCTGACTTTC,TRBJ2-6,TRBV10-3,NA,NA
CASSQGARDTGNYGYTF,TGCGCCAGCAGCCAAGGGGCCCGGGACACCGGGAACTATGGCTACACCTTC,TRBJ1-2,TRBV4-1,NA,NA
CASSPDGTYGYTF,TGTGCCAGCTCACCCGACGGGACCTATGGCTACACCTTC,TRBJ1-2,TRBV18,few,NA
CASSLGTASGNTIYF,TGTGCCAGCAGCTTAGGGACAGCCTCTGGAAACACCATATATTTT,TRBJ1-3,TRBV7-9,few,NA
CSVEQGMNTEAFF,TGCAGCGTGGAACAGGGTATGAACACTGAAGCTTTCTTT,TRBJ1-1,TRBV29-1,once,NA
CASSLERTGDTDTQYF,TGTGCCAGCAGTTTAGAGCGGACAGGAGACACAGATACGCAGTATTTT,TRBJ2-3,TRBV28,NA,TRBD1
CASRGTKGVAYEQYF,TGTGCCAGCAGGGGTACGAAGGGGGTAGCCTACGAGCAGTACTTC,TRBJ2-7,TRBV7-9,NA,NA
CASSPGDGNEKLFF,TGTGCCAGCAGCCCAGGGGACGGTAATGAAAAACTGTTTTTT,TRBJ1-4,TRBV9,NA,NA
CASSLGRQPQHF,TGTGCCAGCAGTTTGGGTAGACAGCCCCAGCATTTT,TRBJ1-5,TRBV28,once,NA
CASSLPGYYGYTF,TGTGCCAGCAGCTTACCAGGGTACTATGGCTACACCTTC,TRBJ1-2,TRBV7-3,NA,NA
CASSQLSGSSYNSPLHF,TGCGCCAGCAGCCAGCTTTCGGGGAGCTCCTATAATTCACCCCTCCACTTT,TRBJ1-6,TRBV5-1,NA,NA
CAITGGQGTSISYEQYF,TGTGCCATCACCGGGGGGCAGGGGACTAGCATCTCCTACGAGCAGTACTTC,TRBJ2-7,TRBV5-4,NA,TRBD2
CASSPDGTSTDTQYF,TGTGCCAGCTCACCAGACGGGACGAGCACAGATACGCAGTATTTT,TRBJ2-3,TRBV18,NA,NA
CASSTTRTGNEQYF,TGTGCCAGCAGTACGACGAGAACAGGGAACGAGCAGTACTTC,TRBJ2-7,TRBV25-1,NA,NA
CASSGGIYEQYF,TGTGCCAGCAGTGGCGGGATCTACGAGCAGTACTTC,TRBJ2-7,TRBV6-5,few,NA
CASSLTGPESSYNEQFF,TGTGCCAGCAGCTTAACGGGCCCCGAGAGCTCCTACAATGAGCAGTTCTTC,TRBJ2-1,TRBV7-9,NA,NA